A single sample is the source of the 32 T cell receptor beta chains below, sequenced in a study of response to subunit inactivated influenza vaccine. TCRdb reprocessed the RT-PCR reads via MiXCR and lists one record per CDR3 protein. The table includes about 500,000 distinct CDR3 sequences, approximately 15% detected once. This specimen was CD4+ T cells sorted from PBMCs, taken less than 30 months after vaccination. Receptors originate from a man aged 45 to 75 who received an inactivated influenza vaccine.

The V and J genes are TRBV12-3 or TRBV12-4 and TRBJ1-5, with unresolved D. The CDR3 contains 11 residues. V lost 8 bases and J 3 bases, leaving 5 bases between the germline ends. CDR3 nucleotides: TGTGCCAGCGGCGCCAATCAGCCCCAGCATTTT. Encoded protein: CASGANQPQHF.

This chain links TRBV5-1 with TRBJ2-5; a weak D match, TRBD1 (6 bases). Germline loops: CDR1 SGHRS, CDR2 YFSETQ. The V gene lost 4 bases and the J gene lost 4 bases, with 17 bases spanning the gap. The CDR3 is 15 residues long. CDR3 sequence reads: CASSTTGLGGETQYF. CDR3 sequence (DNA): TGCGCCAGCAGCACAACAGGGCTTGGGGGAGAGACCCAGTACTTC.

V usage is TRBV20-1 and J usage is TRBJ2-5; the D gene is possibly TRBD2 (5 bases). The length of the CDR3 is 13 residues. CDR1 is DFQATT and CDR2 is SNEGSKA in the germline V gene (reference sequence). Trimming cost V 4 bases and J 1 base, with 10 bases left between them. DNA of the CDR3: TGCAGTGCTAAGCGGCAGCCCCAAGAGACCCAGTACTTC. Translated, it gives CSAKRQPQETQYF.

This clonotype was seen at least ten times. V usage is TRBV11-2 and J usage is TRBJ2-3; D is ambiguous. The CDR3 contains 15 residues. V was cut by 5 bases and J by 2 bases, with 14 bases left in between. CDR1 is SGHAT and CDR2 is FQNNGV in the germline V gene. As DNA, the CDR3 is TGTGCCAGCAGCGCAGGCGGCGTACTCACAGATACGCAGTATTTT. Translated, it gives CASSAGGVLTDTQYF.

The chain has TRBV20-1 and TRBJ2-7, with 7 bases fitting TRBD2. The V segment lost 1 base and the J segment 2 bases; nucleotides outside the gene matches: 8. The germline gives CDR1 DFQATT, CDR2 SNEGSKA (reference sequence). The CDR3 extends over 15 amino acids. CDR3 sequence reads: CSARGGGSMAYEQYF. CDR3 DNA sequence: TGCAGTGCTAGAGGCGGCGGGAGTATGGCCTACGAGCAGTACTTC.

This chain links TRBV12-3 or TRBV12-4 with TRBJ1-3; weak D call: TRBD1 (6 bases). This CDR3 contains 14 residues. V shed 6 bases and J shed 6 bases, with 15 bases lying between them. The DNA for the CDR3 is TGTGCCAGCAGGAGAGGGGGGGATGTAAACACCATATATTTT. Its protein is CASRRGGDVNTIYF.

This clonotype was seen more than once but under ten times. The chain has TRBV4-3 and TRBJ1-4; possible D gene TRBD1, 6 bases. Per the germline V gene, CDR1 is LGHNA and CDR2 is YSLEER. Trimming cost V 4 bases and J 4 bases, with 10 bases left between them. The CDR3 is 14 amino acids. CDR3 loop: CASSPRQVNEKLFF. The CDR3 coding sequence is TGCGCCAGCAGCCCCCGACAGGTTAATGAAAAACTGTTTTTT.

This clonotype was counted between two and nine times. The CDR3 nucleotides read TGTGCCAGCACCTCTCTGCTTTCCTCTGGAAACACCATATATTTT. It translates to CASTSLLSSGNTIYF. The V gene is TRBV12-3 or TRBV12-4, the J gene TRBJ1-3, with D unclear. Trimming cost V 7 bases and J 0 bases, with 13 bases left between them. CDR3 length equals 15 residues.

The chain has TRBV12-3 or TRBV12-4 and TRBJ2-1, with 13 positions matching TRBD2. V lost 4 bases, J lost 7 bases, and 4 bases stayed unmatched. The CDR3 has 15 residues. The DNA for the CDR3 is TGTGCCAGCAGTTGGACTAGCGGGAGTGGAAATGAGCAGTTCTTC. This codes for CASSWTSGSGNEQFF.

This clonotype came up many times. The chain is built from TRBV5-1 and TRBJ2-1, with 9 bases matching TRBD2. Germline-derived CDR1 and CDR2 are SGHRS and YFSETQ. Trimming removed 0 bases from V and 5 bases from J; junction bases left unmatched: 3. This CDR3 is 15 amino acids long. The CDR3 DNA reads as TGCGCCAGCAGCTTGGGGCTAGCGGGAAACAATGAGCAGTTCTTC. It codes for CASSLGLAGNNEQFF.

This clonotype was detected a few times. V is TRBV7-9 and J is TRBJ2-1, with a weak D call TRBD1 (6 bases). Germline V CDR1 and CDR2: SEHNR, FQNEAQ (reference sequence). This CDR3 is 16 amino acids long. V shed 2 bases and J shed 5 bases, with 16 bases lying between them. Written as DNA, the CDR3 is TGTGCCAGCAGCTTATCCGGGACACTCCTGGACAATGAGCAGTTCTTC. Residues: CASSLSGTLLDNEQFF.

This chain uses TRBV7-2 with TRBJ1-4; 11 bases line up with TRBD1. After removal of 5 bases from V and 7 bases from J, the junction contained 6 bases not matched to a gene. The germline V gene has CDR1 SGHTA and CDR2 FQGNSA. This CDR3 has 15 residues. This chain's CDR3 is CASSVRTGGGEKLFF. Written as DNA, the CDR3 is TGTGCCAGCAGCGTACGGACAGGGGGCGGTGAAAAACTGTTTTTT.

This chain links TRBV4-1 with TRBJ1-4; unclear D gene. The germline V and J ends were trimmed by 1 base and 1 base, with 19 bases remaining between them. Germline V lookup: CDR1 MGHRA, CDR2 YSYEKL. There are 19 residues in the CDR3. CDR3 DNA: TGCGCCAGCAGCCAAGTTGTGACCTTAATCGTGAGAACTAATGAAAAACTGTTTTTT. Protein product: CASSQVVTLIVRTNEKLFF.

This clonotype was picked up a small number of times. This chain joins TRBV7-2 and TRBJ1-3; D gene ambiguous. The CDR3 contains 16 residues. Germline V lookup: CDR1 SGHTA, CDR2 FQGNSA. Deletions cut 2 bases from V and 0 bases from J, with 11 bases between. CDR3 sequence: CASSLTSGNSGNTIYF. In nucleotides, the CDR3 is TGTGCCAGCAGCTTAACTTCGGGGAACTCTGGAAACACCATATATTTT.

This clonotype was found a few times. The chain carries TRBV3-1 and TRBJ1-2; no reliable D call. Per the germline V gene, CDR1 is LGHDT and CDR2 is YNNKEL (reference sequence). CDR3 size: 14 residues. The germline V and J ends were trimmed by 0 bases and 12 bases, with 17 bases remaining between them. For the CDR3, the DNA is TGTGCCAGCAGCCAAGATCGGTTCGCCGCGTCAAACACCTTC. This gives the protein CASSQDRFAASNTF.

Written as DNA, the CDR3 is TGTGCCAGCAGTCAGAGGACGGGTGGAAATGAAAAACTGTTTTTT. It specifies CASSQRTGGNEKLFF. This sequence joins TRBV2 and TRBJ1-4; D gene uncertain. The CDR3 is made up of 15 amino acids. V lost 5 bases, J lost 5 bases, and 15 bases lay in between. Germline-derived CDR1 and CDR2 are SNHLY and FYNNEI. Complete variable domain (other parts from reference TRBV2 and TRBJ1-4): EPEVTQTPSHQVTQMGQEVILRCVPISNHLYFYWYRQILGQKVEFLVSFYNNEISEKSEIFDDQFSVERPDGSNFTLKIRSTKLEDSAMYFCASSQRTGGNEKLFFGSGTQLSVL.

The V and J genes are TRBV4-2 and TRBJ1-3; D not certain. The CDR3 sequence is 16 residues long. Trimming left V 0 bases short and J 0 bases short, with 9 bases between. Germline assignment: CDR1 LGHNA and CDR2 YNFKEQ. The CDR3 DNA is TGTGCCAGCAGCCAAGAGAGGGCCTTCTCTGGAAACACCATATATTTT. Protein: CASSQERAFSGNTIYF.

A few counts support this clonotype. The chain is built from TRBV7-9 and TRBJ1-1; D is ambiguous. There are 14 residues in the CDR3. CDR1 is SEHNR and CDR2 is FQNEAQ in the germline V gene (reference sequence). V shed 1 base and J shed 3 bases, with 9 bases lying between them. The CDR3 bases are TGTGCCAGCAGCTTAGATCTCAAAGACACTGAAGCTTTCTTT. Translating gives CASSLDLKDTEAFF. The full variable domain, completed using reference TRBV7-9 and TRBJ1-1, is DTGVSQNPRHKITKRGQNVTFRCDPISEHNRLYWYRQTLGQGPEFLTYFQNEAQLEKSRLLSDRFSAERPKGSFSTLEIQRTEQGDSAMYLCASSLDLKDTEAFFGQGTRLTVV.

This clonotype was counted only a few times. The chain links TRBV6-5 to TRBJ2-5; tentatively, D is TRBD1 or TRBD2 (5 bases each). The V gene's germline CDR1 is MNHEY and CDR2 SVGAGI. V was trimmed by 2 bases and J by 1 base, leaving 14 bases between them. This CDR3 comprises 16 residues. CDR3 loop: CASSYPGGGTQETQYF. The CDR3 DNA reads as TGTGCCAGCAGTTACCCGGGCGGTGGGACCCAAGAGACCCAGTACTTC.

The V gene is TRBV20-1, the J gene TRBJ2-7; D possibly matches TRBD1 or TRBD2 (5 bases each). CDR1 DFQATT and CDR2 SNEGSKA come from the germline V gene (reference sequence). Trimming took off 3 bases at V and 2 bases at J, with 11 bases between the two ends. The CDR3 sequence is 13 residues long. CDR3 protein: CSARRGPTYEQYF. The DNA for the CDR3 is TGCAGTGCTAGGAGGGGCCCAACCTACGAGCAGTACTTC.

The chain links TRBV7-9 to TRBJ2-3; D not certain. The CDR3 spans 15 residues. CDR1 is SEHNR and CDR2 is FQNEAQ in the germline V gene (reference sequence). Trimming shortened V by 4 bases and J by 0 bases, and 11 bases separated the two germline ends. Written as DNA, the CDR3 is TGTGCCAGCAGCTCCCTCCCCAGGAGCACAGATACGCAGTATTTT. Translating it yields CASSSLPRSTDTQYF.

This clonotype came up many times. The chain uses TRBV4-2 and TRBJ2-7, with D uncertain. Germline CDR1 LGHNA, CDR2 YNFKEQ. V shed 1 base and J shed 6 bases, with 13 bases lying between them. The CDR3 consists of 14 residues. CDR3: CASSQVPSGGEQYF. In DNA, the CDR3 is TGTGCCAGCAGCCAAGTGCCTTCTGGCGGCGAGCAGTACTTC.

The chain links TRBV7-8 to TRBJ2-2; 7 bases are shared with TRBD1. V trimming: 4 bases; J trimming: 2 bases; junction bases outside the gene matches: 4. Per the germline V gene, CDR1 is SGHVS and CDR2 is FQNEAQ. The CDR3 covers 15 residues. As DNA, the CDR3 is TGTGCCAGCAGCTGGGCAGGGGGAAACACCGGGGAGCTGTTTTTT. Its translation: CASSWAGGNTGELFF.

This clonotype occurred a few times. The genes are TRBV28 and TRBJ2-1; TRBD2 might be the D (6 bases). Trimming left V 5 bases short and J 11 bases short, with 25 bases between. Germline assignment: CDR1 MDHEN and CDR2 SYDVKM. This CDR3 is built from 16 residues. CDR3 nucleotides: TGTGCCAGCAGTCCCCCTGGGGGGATCGCGGGTGGGAAGCAGTTCTTC. Protein sequence: CASSPPGGIAGGKQFF.

The rearrangement joins TRBV4-3 to TRBJ1-2; D uncertain. Germline loops: CDR1 LGHNA, CDR2 YSLEER. This CDR3 has 14 residues. Deletions cut 1 base from V and 6 bases from J, with 12 bases between. The CDR3, as DNA: TGCGCCAGCAGCCAAGTGGGGTTTGGAAATGGCTACACCTTC. It specifies CASSQVGFGNGYTF.

The rearrangement joins TRBV5-1 to TRBJ1-6; weak D call: TRBD1 (6 bases). This CDR3 comprises 17 residues. Trimming took 0 bases from V and 0 from J, leaving 10 bases between them. Looked up from germline, CDR1 is SGHRS and CDR2 is YFSETQ. CDR3 DNA sequence: TGCGCCAGCAGCTTGGTCGGGGGGCTCTCCTATAATTCACCCCTCCACTTT. Translating it yields CASSLVGGLSYNSPLHF.

This clonotype was seen more than once but under ten times. The V gene is TRBV7-2, the J gene TRBJ2-3; either TRBD1 or TRBD2 may fit D (6 bases each). The V end was cut by 6 bases, the J end by 1 base, with 14 bases between. Looked up from germline, CDR1 is SGHTA and CDR2 is FQGNSA. The CDR3 sequence is 15 residues long. For the CDR3, the DNA is TGTGCCAGCAGTCAAAGGAGGGGGGGCACAGATACGCAGTATTTT. It encodes CASSQRRGGTDTQYF.

This clonotype was found a few times. The chain links TRBV7-9 to TRBJ1-2, with TRBD1 as a possible D gene (6 bases). The V gene's germline CDR1 is SEHNR and CDR2 FQNEAQ (reference sequence). V dropped 5 bases and J dropped 12 bases, with 31 bases sitting between them. The CDR3 is 17 amino acids. CDR3 in DNA: TGTGCCAGCAGCGCGGAACTATATAACATCGGGGGGCCCGCGAACACCTTC. Translating it yields CASSAELYNIGGPANTF.

This clonotype turned up a few times. The chain couples TRBV2 to TRBJ2-1; tentatively, D is TRBD1 (6 bases). V was cut by 7 bases and J by 5 bases, with 18 bases left in between. This CDR3 region has 15 residues. Looked up from germline, CDR1 is SNHLY and CDR2 is FYNNEI. This chain's CDR3 is CASTPRGQSDNEQFF. Here the CDR3 DNA reads TGTGCCAGCACCCCTCGAGGACAGTCCGACAATGAGCAGTTCTTC.

A few counts support this clonotype. The chain recombines TRBV7-8 with TRBJ1-6; D not certain. Germline V gene data show CDR1 as SGHVS and CDR2 as FQNEAQ. The CDR3 covers 14 residues. Trimming left V 7 bases short and J 6 bases short, with 13 bases between. The chain's CDR3 is CASTPGNPNSPLHF. Here the CDR3 DNA reads TGTGCCAGCACTCCTGGGAACCCTAATTCACCCCTCCACTTT.

As for this clonotype: A single base separates this from a much larger clone, so it may be a read error. The chain combines TRBV12-3 or TRBV12-4 with TRBJ2-7; 7 positions match TRBD1. The J segment lost 4 bases and the V segment lost 6 bases, leaving 9 bases of the junction unmatched. This CDR3 is 14 amino acids long. CDR3 in amino acids: CASSPTGESYEQYF. CDR3 in DNA: TGTGCCAGCAGCCCTACAGGGGAATCGTACGAGCAGTACTTC.

This clonotype was observed at least ten times. CDR3 nucleotides: TGCAGTGCAAAGCGGGGATACAATGAGCAGTTCTTC. The encoded protein is CSAKRGYNEQFF. The chain combines TRBV20-1 with TRBJ2-1; TRBD2 agrees at 7 bases. J lost 4 bases, V lost 6 bases, and 3 bases had no gene match. CDR3 size: 12 residues. Germline V lookup: CDR1 DFQATT, CDR2 SNEGSKA (reference sequence).